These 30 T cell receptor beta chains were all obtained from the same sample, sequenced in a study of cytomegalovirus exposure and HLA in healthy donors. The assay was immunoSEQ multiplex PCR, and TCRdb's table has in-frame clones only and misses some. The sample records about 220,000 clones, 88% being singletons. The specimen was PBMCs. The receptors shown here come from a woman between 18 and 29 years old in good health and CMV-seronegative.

CDR3 protein: CSVGSGGGYNEQFF. DNA for the CDR3: TGCAGCGTTGGTTCCGGGGGAGGTTACAATGAGCAGTTCTTC. The genes are TRBV29-1 and TRBJ2-1; TRBD2 is a possible D gene (6 bases). The CDR3 runs 14 residues. V lost 4 bases, J lost 4 bases, and 14 bases lay in between. In germline, CDR1 is SQVTM, CDR2 ANQGSEA.

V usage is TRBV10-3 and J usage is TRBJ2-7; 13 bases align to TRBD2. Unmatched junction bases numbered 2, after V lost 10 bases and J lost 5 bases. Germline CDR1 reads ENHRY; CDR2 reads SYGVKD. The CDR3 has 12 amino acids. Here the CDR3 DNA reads TGTGCCACCGGACTAGCGGGAGACGAGCAGTACTTC. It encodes CATGLAGDEQYF.

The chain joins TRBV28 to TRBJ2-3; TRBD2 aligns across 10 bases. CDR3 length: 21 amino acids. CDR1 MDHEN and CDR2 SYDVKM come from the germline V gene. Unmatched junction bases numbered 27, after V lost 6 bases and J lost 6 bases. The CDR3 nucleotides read TGTGCCAGCAGACCCCGACGAAAGACTAGCGGGCCCAACCATCCCGCGGATACGCAGTATTTT. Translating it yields CASRPRRKTSGPNHPADTQYF. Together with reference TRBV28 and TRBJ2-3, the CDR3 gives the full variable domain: DVKVTQSSRYLVKRTGEKVFLECVQDMDHENMFWYRQDPGLGLRLIYFSYDVKMKEKGDIPEGYSVSREKKERFSLILESASTNQTSMYLCASRPRRKTSGPNHPADTQYFGPGTRLTVL.

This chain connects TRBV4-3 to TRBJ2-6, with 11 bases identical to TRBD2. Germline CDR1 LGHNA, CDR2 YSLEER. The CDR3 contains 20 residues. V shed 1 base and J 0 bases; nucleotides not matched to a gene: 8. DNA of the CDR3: TGCGCCAGCAGCCAAGTATTTTGGGGACTAGCGGCCTCTGGGGCCAACGTCCTGACTTTC. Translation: CASSQVFWGLAASGANVLTF.

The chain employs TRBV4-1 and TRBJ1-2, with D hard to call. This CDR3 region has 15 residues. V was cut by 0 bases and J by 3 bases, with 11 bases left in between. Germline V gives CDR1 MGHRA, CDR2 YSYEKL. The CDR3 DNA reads TGCGCCAGCAGCCAAGATCTAGTCAGCCACTATGGCTACACCTTC. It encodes CASSQDLVSHYGYTF.

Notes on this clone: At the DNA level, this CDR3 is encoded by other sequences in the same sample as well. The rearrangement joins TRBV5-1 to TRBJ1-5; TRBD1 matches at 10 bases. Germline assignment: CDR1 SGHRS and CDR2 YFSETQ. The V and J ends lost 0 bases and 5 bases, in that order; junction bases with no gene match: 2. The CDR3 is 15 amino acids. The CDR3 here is CASSLGQGADQPQHF. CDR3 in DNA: TGCGCCAGCAGCTTGGGACAGGGGGCAGATCAGCCCCAGCATTTT.

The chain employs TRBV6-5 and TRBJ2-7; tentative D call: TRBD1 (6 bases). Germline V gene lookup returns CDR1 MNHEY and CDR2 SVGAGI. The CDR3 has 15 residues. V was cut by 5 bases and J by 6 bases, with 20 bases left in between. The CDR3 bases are TGTGCCAGCAGTCCGGTTGGGGCAGGGGCTAGCGAGCAGTACTTC. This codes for CASSPVGAGASEQYF.

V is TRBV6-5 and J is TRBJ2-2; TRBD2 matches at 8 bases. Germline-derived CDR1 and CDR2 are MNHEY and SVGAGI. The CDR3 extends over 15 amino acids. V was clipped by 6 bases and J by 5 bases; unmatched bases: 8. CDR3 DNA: TGTGCCAGCAGAGGAGCGGGAGTTGGAACCGGGGAGCTGTTTTTT. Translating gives CASRGAGVGTGELFF.

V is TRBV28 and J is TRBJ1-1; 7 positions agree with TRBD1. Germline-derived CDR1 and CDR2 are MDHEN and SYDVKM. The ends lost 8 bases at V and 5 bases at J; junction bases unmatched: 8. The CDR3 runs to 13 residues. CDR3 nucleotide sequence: TGTGCCAGCGTACAGGGGCCAGGGACTGAAGCTTTCTTT. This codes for CASVQGPGTEAFF.

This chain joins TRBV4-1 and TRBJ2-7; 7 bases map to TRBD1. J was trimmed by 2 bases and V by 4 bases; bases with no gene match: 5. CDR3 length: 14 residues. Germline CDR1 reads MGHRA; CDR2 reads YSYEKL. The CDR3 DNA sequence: TGCGCCAGCAGCCCCCGGACAGGTGCCTACGAGCAGTACTTC. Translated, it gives CASSPRTGAYEQYF.

The CDR3, as DNA: TGCGCCAGCAGCTTGGTTATCCGTAACACCGGGGAGCTGTTTTTT. This sequence encodes CASSLVIRNTGELFF. The chain carries TRBV5-1 and TRBJ2-2, with unresolved D. Germline CDR1 reads SGHRS; CDR2 reads YFSETQ. V was trimmed by 0 bases and J by 2 bases, leaving 8 bases between them. CDR3 length: 15 amino acids.

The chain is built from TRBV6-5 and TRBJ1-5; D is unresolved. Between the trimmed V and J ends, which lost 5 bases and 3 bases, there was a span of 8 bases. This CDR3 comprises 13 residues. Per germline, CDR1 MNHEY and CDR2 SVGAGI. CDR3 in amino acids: CASSPGINQPQHF. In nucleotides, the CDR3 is TGTGCCAGCAGTCCGGGGATCAATCAGCCCCAGCATTTT.

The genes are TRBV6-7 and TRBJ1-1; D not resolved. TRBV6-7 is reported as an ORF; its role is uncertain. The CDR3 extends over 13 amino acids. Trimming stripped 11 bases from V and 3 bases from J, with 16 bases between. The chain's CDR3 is CAPHRHRDTEAFF. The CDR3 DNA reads TGTGCCCCCCACCGGCACCGGGACACTGAAGCTTTCTTT.

In DNA, the CDR3 is TGTGCCAGCAGTGCGAGACAGGGAAGCACAGATACGCAGTATTTT. The encoded protein is CASSARQGSTDTQYF. The chain is built from TRBV2 and TRBJ2-3, with 7 bases identical to TRBD1. Germline values: CDR1 SNHLY, CDR2 FYNNEI. This CDR3 region has 15 residues. V shed 4 bases and J 0 bases; nucleotides not matched to a gene: 4.

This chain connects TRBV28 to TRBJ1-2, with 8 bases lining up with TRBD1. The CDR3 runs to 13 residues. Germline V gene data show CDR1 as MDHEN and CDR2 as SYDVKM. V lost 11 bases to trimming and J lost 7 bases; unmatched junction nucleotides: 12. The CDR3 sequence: CASRTGRVIGYTF. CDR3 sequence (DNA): TGTGCCTCACGGACAGGGAGGGTGATTGGCTACACCTTC.

CDR3 bases: TGTGCCAGTAGTATTAAGGGGTCCTACGAGCAGTACTTC. Protein sequence: CASSIKGSYEQYF. J is TRBJ2-7 and V is TRBV19; possible D gene TRBD1, 5 bases. This CDR3 comprises 13 residues. V was cut by 3 bases and J by 1 base, with 7 bases left in between. CDR1 and CDR2 (germline): LNHDA, SQIVND (reference sequence).

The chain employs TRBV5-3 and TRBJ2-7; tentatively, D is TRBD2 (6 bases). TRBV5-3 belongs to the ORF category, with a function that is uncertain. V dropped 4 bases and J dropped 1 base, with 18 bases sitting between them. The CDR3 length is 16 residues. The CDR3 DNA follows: TGTGCCAGAAGCGGGTACCGGGACTGGCGTTCCTACGAGCAGTACTTC. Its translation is CARSGYRDWRSYEQYF.

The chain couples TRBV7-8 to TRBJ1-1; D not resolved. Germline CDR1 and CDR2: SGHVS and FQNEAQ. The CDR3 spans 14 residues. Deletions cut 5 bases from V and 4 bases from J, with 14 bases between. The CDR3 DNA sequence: TGTGCCAGCAGCCAGCGACGACGGGGCACTGAAGCTTTCTTT. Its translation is CASSQRRRGTEAFF.

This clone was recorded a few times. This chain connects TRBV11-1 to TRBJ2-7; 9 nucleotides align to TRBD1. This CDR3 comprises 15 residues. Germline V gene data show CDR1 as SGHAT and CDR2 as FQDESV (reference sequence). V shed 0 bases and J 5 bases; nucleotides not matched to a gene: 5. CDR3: CASSLARTGVDEQYF. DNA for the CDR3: TGTGCCAGCAGCTTAGCCCGGACAGGGGTTGACGAGCAGTACTTC.

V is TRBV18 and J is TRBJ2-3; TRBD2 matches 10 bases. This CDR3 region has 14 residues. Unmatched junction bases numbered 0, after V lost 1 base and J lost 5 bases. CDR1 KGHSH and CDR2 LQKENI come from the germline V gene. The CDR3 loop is CASSPQREGDTQYF. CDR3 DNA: TGTGCCAGCTCACCACAGCGGGAGGGAGATACGCAGTATTTT.

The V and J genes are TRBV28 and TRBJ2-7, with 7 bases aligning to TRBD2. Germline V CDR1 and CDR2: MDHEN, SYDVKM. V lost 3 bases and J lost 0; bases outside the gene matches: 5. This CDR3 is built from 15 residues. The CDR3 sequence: CASSFLGGPSYEQYF. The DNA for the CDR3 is TGTGCCAGCAGTTTCTTGGGAGGGCCCTCCTACGAGCAGTACTTC.

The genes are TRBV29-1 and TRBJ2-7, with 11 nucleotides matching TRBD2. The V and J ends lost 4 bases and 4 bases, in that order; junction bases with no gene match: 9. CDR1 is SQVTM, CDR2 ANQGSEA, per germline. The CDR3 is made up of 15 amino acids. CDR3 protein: CSVGGLAGLPYEQYF. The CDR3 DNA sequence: TGCAGCGTTGGTGGACTAGCGGGTCTCCCTTACGAGCAGTACTTC.

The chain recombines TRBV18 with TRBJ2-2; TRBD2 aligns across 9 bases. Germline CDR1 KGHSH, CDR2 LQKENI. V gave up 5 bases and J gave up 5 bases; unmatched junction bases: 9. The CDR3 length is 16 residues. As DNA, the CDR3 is TGTGCCAGCTCATCCCAAGCGGGAGGTTATACCGGGGAGCTGTTTTTT. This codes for CASSSQAGGYTGELFF. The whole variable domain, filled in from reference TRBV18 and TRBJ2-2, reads NAGVMQNPRHLVRRRGQEARLRCSPMKGHSHVYWYRQLPEEGLKFMVYLQKENIIDESGMPKERFSAEFPKEGPSILRIQQVVRGDSAAYFCASSSQAGGYTGELFFGEGSRLTVL.

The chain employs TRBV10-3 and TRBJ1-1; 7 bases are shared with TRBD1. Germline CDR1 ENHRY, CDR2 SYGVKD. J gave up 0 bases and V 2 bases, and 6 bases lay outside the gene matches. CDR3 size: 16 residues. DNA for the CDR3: TGTGCCATCAGTGAGAGTCGGGGACAGCTGAACACTGAAGCTTTCTTT. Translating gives CAISESRGQLNTEAFF.

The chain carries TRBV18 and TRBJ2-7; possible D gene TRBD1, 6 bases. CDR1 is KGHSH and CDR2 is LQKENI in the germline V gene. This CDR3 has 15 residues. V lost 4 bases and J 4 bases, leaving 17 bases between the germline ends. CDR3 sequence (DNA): TGTGCCAGCTCACTAGGGGGTTACGGAAGTTACGAGCAGTACTTC. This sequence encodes CASSLGGYGSYEQYF.

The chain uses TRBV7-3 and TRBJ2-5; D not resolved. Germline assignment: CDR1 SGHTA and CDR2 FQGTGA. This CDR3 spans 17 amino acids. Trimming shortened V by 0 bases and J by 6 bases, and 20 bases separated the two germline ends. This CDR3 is CASSLTRGTWKEKTQYF. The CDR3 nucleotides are TGTGCCAGCAGCTTAACTCGAGGAACATGGAAGGAAAAGACCCAGTACTTC. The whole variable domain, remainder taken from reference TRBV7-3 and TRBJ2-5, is GAGVSQTPSNKVTEKGKYVELRCDPISGHTALYWYRQSLGQGPEFLIYFQGTGAADDSGLPNDRFFAVRPEGSVSTLKIQRTERGDSAVYLCASSLTRGTWKEKTQYFGPGTRLLVL.

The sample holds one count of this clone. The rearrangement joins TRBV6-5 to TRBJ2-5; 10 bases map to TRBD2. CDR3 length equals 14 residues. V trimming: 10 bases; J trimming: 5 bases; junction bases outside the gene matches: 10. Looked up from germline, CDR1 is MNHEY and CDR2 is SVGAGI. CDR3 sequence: CATRPAGGPETQYF. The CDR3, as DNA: TGTGCCACTCGGCCAGCGGGAGGGCCCGAGACCCAGTACTTC.

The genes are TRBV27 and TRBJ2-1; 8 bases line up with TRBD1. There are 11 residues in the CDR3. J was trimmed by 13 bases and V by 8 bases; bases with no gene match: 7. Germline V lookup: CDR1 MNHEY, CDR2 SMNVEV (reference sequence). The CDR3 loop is CASSTGTGQFF. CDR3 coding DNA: TGTGCCAGCTCAACCGGGACAGGTCAGTTCTTC.

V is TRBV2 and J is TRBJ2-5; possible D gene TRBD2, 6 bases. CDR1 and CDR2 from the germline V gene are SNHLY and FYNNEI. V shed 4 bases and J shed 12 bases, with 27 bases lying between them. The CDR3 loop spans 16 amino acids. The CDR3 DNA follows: TGTGCCAGCAGTGTCGGGGGATATCCTTCCTCCCTGGCTGAGTACTTC. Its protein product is CASSVGGYPSSLAEYF.

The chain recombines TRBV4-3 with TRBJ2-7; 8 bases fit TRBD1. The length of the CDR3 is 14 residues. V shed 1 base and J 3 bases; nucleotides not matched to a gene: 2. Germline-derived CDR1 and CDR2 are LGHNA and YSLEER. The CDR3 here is CASSQGQGSYEQYF. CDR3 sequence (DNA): TGCGCCAGCAGCCAAGGACAGGGGAGCTACGAGCAGTACTTC.